The next 17 T cell receptor beta chains were all read from a single sample in a study of blood T cell repertoires in COVID-19. Generated by immunoSEQ multiplex PCR, the TCRdb table keeps only in-frame clones and is missing some. The data contain tens of thousands of clones, just under 80% of them singletons. The sample taken for sequencing was peripheral blood. Receptors were obtained from a man of 80 years or more with acute or convalescent COVID-19.

The count of this clone is one. The chain couples TRBV10-1 to TRBJ2-5; tentative D call: TRBD2 (5 bases). Trimming left V 6 bases short and J 3 bases short, with 11 bases between. The V gene's germline CDR1 is WNHNN and CDR2 SYGVQD (reference sequence). The CDR3 spans 13 residues. CDR3 DNA sequence: TGCGCCAGCAGGTGTCGGGGTAAAGAGACCCAGTACTTC. It encodes CASRCRGKETQYF.

The V gene is TRBV7-2, the J gene TRBJ2-3, with D tentatively TRBD2 (7 bases). CDR3 length: 17 residues. The germline V gene encodes CDR1 SGHTA and CDR2 FQGNSA. Deletions cut 1 base from V and 3 bases from J, with 17 bases between. CDR3 loop: CASSLGAAGTTTDTQYF. Written as DNA, the CDR3 is TGTGCCAGCAGCTTAGGGGCAGCGGGGACAACTACAGATACGCAGTATTTT.

The chain couples TRBV3-1 (or the pseudogene TRBV3-2) to TRBJ2-5, with 7 bases aligning to TRBD1. The trim removed 7 bases at V and 4 bases at J, leaving 12 bases unmatched. The CDR3 spans 15 residues. Germline lookup yields CDR1 LGHDT and CDR2 YNNKEL (reference sequence). The CDR3 nucleotides are TGTGCCAGCAAAGTTAATTCGACAGGGTCAGAGACCCAGTACTTC. It codes for CASKVNSTGSETQYF.

The chain is built from TRBV6-1 and TRBJ1-3; D ambiguous. The V gene's germline CDR1 is MNHNS and CDR2 SASEGT. V was cut by 2 bases and J by 1 base, with 9 bases left in between. CDR3 length: 15 amino acids. CDR3 nucleotide sequence: TGTGCCAGCAGTGAATGGAGGGTATCTGGAAACACCATATATTTT. Translating it yields CASSEWRVSGNTIYF.

CDR3 loop: CASSIGWRFRVVMNTEAFF. CDR3 in DNA: TGTGCCAGTAGTATAGGCTGGCGCTTTCGGGTTGTAATGAACACTGAAGCTTTCTTT. This chain joins TRBV19 and TRBJ1-1, with D hard to call. V was cut by 1 base and J by 0 bases, with 21 bases left in between. Germline V gene data show CDR1 as LNHDA and CDR2 as SQIVND (reference sequence). The CDR3 has 19 residues.

This clone was observed a handful of times. The genes are TRBV9 and TRBJ2-2; D not resolved. V lost 6 bases, J lost 1 base, and 7 bases lay in between. The CDR3 has 13 residues. Germline CDR1 SGDLS, CDR2 YYNGEE. CDR3 amino acids: CASNSGNTGELFF. The DNA of the CDR3 is TGTGCCAGCAACTCTGGGAACACCGGGGAGCTGTTTTTT.

The chain couples TRBV7-2 to TRBJ2-2; no reliable D call. Deletions cut 8 bases from V and 5 bases from J, with 9 bases between. Germline CDR1 is SGHTA and CDR2 is FQGNSA. The CDR3 consists of 12 residues. CDR3 residues: CASHAGTGELFF. The CDR3 DNA reads as TGTGCCAGCCATGCCGGGACCGGGGAGCTGTTTTTT.

A single count supports this clone. This chain uses TRBV5-1 with TRBJ2-5, with TRBD2 matching over 10 bases. The CDR3 loop spans 16 amino acids. Germline loops: CDR1 SGHRS, CDR2 YFSETQ. V was pared by 4 bases and J by 1 base, with 7 bases of the junction left unmatched. CDR3 DNA sequence: TGCGCCAGCAGCGCCAGCCCTAGCGGGGGCCAAGAGACCCAGTACTTC. It specifies CASSASPSGGQETQYF.

This clone was picked up one time. The chain links TRBV30 to TRBJ2-6; TRBD2 might be the D (5 bases). V lost 4 bases and J 1 base, leaving 14 bases between the germline ends. Looked up from germline, CDR1 is GTSNPN and CDR2 is SVGIG (reference sequence). The CDR3 runs to 16 residues. CDR3 loop: CAWIRPRGSGANVLTF. The DNA of the CDR3 is TGTGCCTGGATACGACCACGAGGGTCTGGGGCCAACGTCCTGACTTTC.

The rearrangement links TRBV3-1 (or the pseudogene TRBV3-2) to TRBJ1-3; a weak D match, TRBD1 (5 bases). The CDR3 has 14 amino acids. Germline V CDR1 and CDR2: LGHDT, YNNKEL (reference sequence). Trimming shortened V by 4 bases and J by 4 bases, and 11 bases separated the two germline ends. The CDR3 loop reads CASSPSWGGNTIYF. DNA for the CDR3: TGTGCCAGCAGCCCCTCTTGGGGCGGAAACACCATATATTTT.

The chain links TRBV4-1 to TRBJ1-6, with 9 bases identical to TRBD1. V trimming: 4 bases; J trimming: 8 bases; junction bases outside the gene matches: 12. The CDR3 runs to 17 residues. Germline-derived CDR1 and CDR2 are MGHRA and YSYEKL. Here the CDR3 DNA reads TGCGCCAGCAGCCGTCCCGGGACAGGGCAGGCGGATTCACCCCTCCACTTT. Translating gives CASSRPGTGQADSPLHF.

The chain's CDR3 is CASSLSGTANQPQHF. Here the CDR3 DNA reads TGTGCCAGCAGTTTATCCGGGACAGCTAATCAGCCCCAGCATTTT. The chain employs TRBV6-5 and TRBJ1-5, with 7 positions matching TRBD1. This CDR3 comprises 15 residues. The V and J ends lost 4 bases and 4 bases, in that order; junction bases with no gene match: 7. Looked up from germline, CDR1 is MNHEY and CDR2 is SVGAGI.

The V gene is TRBV10-3, the J gene TRBJ2-5, with 14 bases matching TRBD2. V gave up 4 bases and J gave up 5 bases; unmatched junction bases: 3. This CDR3 is built from 15 residues. CDR1 and CDR2 from the germline V gene are ENHRY and SYGVKD. This CDR3 is CAISAGLAGEETQYF. CDR3 nucleotides: TGTGCCATCAGTGCGGGACTAGCGGGGGAGGAGACCCAGTACTTC.

A few counts support this clone. The chain carries TRBV5-6 and TRBJ1-4, with 8 bases matching TRBD1. This CDR3 has 15 residues. Per germline, CDR1 SGHDT and CDR2 YYEEEE. J gave up 8 bases and V 3 bases, and 9 bases lay outside the gene matches. The CDR3 region has the DNA TGTGCCAGCAGCTCCGGACAGGGTACGAAAGAAAAACTGTTTTTT. Protein: CASSSGQGTKEKLFF. The full variable domain, rest sourced from reference TRBV5-6 and TRBJ1-4, is DAGVTQSPTHLIKTRGQQVTLRCSPKSGHDTVSWYQQALGQGPQFIFQYYEEEERQRGNFPDRFSGHQFPNYSSELNVNALLLGDSALYLCASSSGQGTKEKLFFGSGTQLSVL.

This chain connects TRBV5-4 to TRBJ2-7; 7 bases match TRBD2. This CDR3 is built from 14 residues. Germline V gene sequence: CDR1 SGHNT, CDR2 YYREEE (reference sequence). After removal of 0 bases from V and 0 bases from J, the junction contained 0 bases not matched to a gene. The CDR3 protein is CASSLGGSSYEQYF. The CDR3 coding sequence is TGTGCCAGCAGCTTGGGCGGGAGCTCCTACGAGCAGTACTTC.

This chain joins TRBV29-1 and TRBJ2-7, with 9 bases aligning to TRBD1. CDR1 and CDR2 (germline): SQVTM, ANQGSEA. This CDR3 spans 15 amino acids. V lost 4 bases, J lost 4 bases, and 11 bases stayed unmatched. The CDR3 spells CSVGSYRTGEYEQYF. CDR3 bases: TGCAGCGTTGGTAGTTATAGGACAGGGGAGTACGAGCAGTACTTC.

The gene calls are TRBV11-2 and TRBJ2-5, with 10 bases that match TRBD1. CDR3 length equals 17 residues. Germline CDR1 is SGHAT and CDR2 is FQNNGV. V dropped 4 bases and J dropped 5; count of bases not matched to a gene: 13. The CDR3: CASSSEQGQGVGETQYF. The CDR3 DNA follows: TGTGCCAGCAGCTCAGAACAAGGACAGGGGGTCGGGGAGACCCAGTACTTC.